A single sample is the source of the 9 T cell receptor beta chains below, sequenced in a study of blood T cells in healthy people across ages. Next came a second PCR, run for roughly 6 to 11 cycles, which used a sample-barcoded 5' primer along with a J-beta primer mix. TCRdb passed the 5' RACE reads through MiXCR, listing each CDR3 protein once. In the table there are 1.5 million to 1.9 million distinct CDR3 sequences, roughly 43% of which are singletons. Specimen: blood. The receptors here all came from a woman in her late teens or twenties in good health.

This clonotype was seen ten or more times. This chain uses TRBV12-3 or TRBV12-4 with TRBJ1-1; no definite D call. Trimming took 7 bases from V and 4 from J, leaving 10 bases between them. The CDR3 contains 12 residues. This CDR3 is CASTLWGTEAFF. CDR3 in DNA: TGTGCCAGCACCCTCTGGGGCACTGAAGCTTTCTTT.

This chain connects TRBV2 to TRBJ1-3; 7 nucleotides line up with TRBD1. The CDR3 length is 17 residues. With V trimmed by 4 bases and J by 0 bases, 9 bases remained unmatched. Germline V gene sequence: CDR1 SNHLY, CDR2 FYNNEI. CDR3 protein: CASSGGTAILSGNTIYF. CDR3 bases: TGTGCCAGCAGTGGTGGGACAGCAATACTCTCTGGAAACACCATATATTTT.

V usage is TRBV11-2 and J usage is TRBJ2-5; D possibly corresponds to TRBD1 (7 bases). Germline V gene sequence: CDR1 SGHAT, CDR2 FQNNGV. V shed 0 bases and J shed 9 bases, with 11 bases lying between them. This CDR3 comprises 13 residues. The CDR3 DNA reads TGTGCCAGCAGCTTAGAGGAGGGGGCTCCCCAGTACTTC. It translates to CASSLEEGAPQYF.

The sample holds a few counts of this clonotype. Germline and junction disagree at one end, which may indicate a read error. The chain combines TRBV2 with TRBJ1-2; 7 bases fit TRBD1. Germline V gives CDR1 SNHLY, CDR2 FYNNEI. The CDR3 sequence is 13 residues long. The CDR3 loop is CASREDRVGGYTF. CDR3 DNA: TGTGCCAGCAGAGAAGACAGGGTTGGTGGCTACACCTTC. Complete variable domain (other parts from reference TRBV2 and TRBJ1-2): EPEVTQTPSHQVTQMGQEVILRCVPISNHLYFYWYRQILGQKVEFLVSFYNNEISEKSEIFDDQFSVERPDGSNFTLKIRSTKLEDSAMYFCASREDRVGGYTFGSGTRLTVV.

The chain joins TRBV4-3 to TRBJ2-7, with no clear D. Germline values: CDR1 LGHNA, CDR2 YSLEER. The CDR3 contains 16 residues. Trimming pared 0 bases from V and 2 bases from J, leaving 14 bases between. The CDR3 region has the DNA TGCGCCAGCAGCCAAGATTCAGCGATCTTGGCCTACGAGCAGTACTTC. Protein sequence: CASSQDSAILAYEQYF.

This clonotype was detected once. Relative to the germline gene, one junction end is altered; a read error may explain this. The chain links TRBV30 to TRBJ2-5; TRBD2 is a possible D gene (6 bases). The J call could be wrong; TRBJ2-7 is a better fit for the DNA end. This CDR3 is built from 11 residues. Germline CDR1 and CDR2: GTSNPN and SVGIG (reference sequence). CDR3 residues: CAGSVGLEQYF. For the CDR3, the DNA is TGTGCCGGGAGTGTGGGACTCGAGCAGTACTTC.

This clonotype was detected a few times. The chain employs TRBV12-3 or TRBV12-4 and TRBJ2-2; tentatively, D is TRBD1 or TRBD2 (5 bases each). CDR3 size: 14 residues. With 3 bases removed from V and 3 bases from J, the gap between germline ends came to 8 bases. The CDR3 loop reads CASSFGGYTGELFF. CDR3 coding DNA: TGTGCCAGCAGTTTTGGGGGATACACCGGGGAGCTGTTTTTT.

The chain recombines TRBV11-2 with TRBJ2-5, with 12 bases aligning to TRBD2. The CDR3 totals 15 residues. With V trimmed by 1 base and J by 4 bases, 1 base remained unmatched. Germline values: CDR1 SGHAT, CDR2 FQNNGV. The CDR3: CASSLGGLAGETQYF. CDR3 nucleotide sequence: TGTGCCAGCAGCTTAGGGGGACTAGCGGGAGAGACCCAGTACTTC.

Only a few counts were recorded for this clonotype. The rearrangement links TRBV11-3 to TRBJ2-1; a possible D gene is TRBD1 (6 bases). From germline, CDR1 is SGHNT and CDR2 YENEEA. Deletions cut 4 bases from V and 6 bases from J, with 13 bases between. The CDR3 is 14 residues long. This CDR3 reads CASSSDEQGNEQFF. In DNA form, the CDR3 reads TGTGCCAGCAGCTCAGACGAACAGGGCAATGAGCAGTTCTTC.